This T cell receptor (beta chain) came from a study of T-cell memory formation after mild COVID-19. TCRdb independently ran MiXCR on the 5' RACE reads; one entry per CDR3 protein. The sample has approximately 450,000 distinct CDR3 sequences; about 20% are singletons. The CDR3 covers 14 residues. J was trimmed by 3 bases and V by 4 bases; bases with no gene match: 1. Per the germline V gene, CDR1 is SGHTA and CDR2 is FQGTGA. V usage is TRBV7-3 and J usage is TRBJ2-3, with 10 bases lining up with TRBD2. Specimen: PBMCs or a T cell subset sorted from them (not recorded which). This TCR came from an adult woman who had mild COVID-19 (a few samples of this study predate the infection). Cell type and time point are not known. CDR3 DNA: TGTGCCAGCAGCTGGGGACTAGCGACAGATACGCAGTATTTT. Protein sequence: CASSWGLATDTQYF. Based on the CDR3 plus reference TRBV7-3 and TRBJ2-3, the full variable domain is GAGVSQTPSNKVTEKGKYVELRCDPISGHTALYWYRQSLGQGPEFLIYFQGTGAADDSGLPNDRFFAVRPEGSVSTLKIQRTERGDSAVYLCASSWGLATDTQYFGPGTRLTVL.